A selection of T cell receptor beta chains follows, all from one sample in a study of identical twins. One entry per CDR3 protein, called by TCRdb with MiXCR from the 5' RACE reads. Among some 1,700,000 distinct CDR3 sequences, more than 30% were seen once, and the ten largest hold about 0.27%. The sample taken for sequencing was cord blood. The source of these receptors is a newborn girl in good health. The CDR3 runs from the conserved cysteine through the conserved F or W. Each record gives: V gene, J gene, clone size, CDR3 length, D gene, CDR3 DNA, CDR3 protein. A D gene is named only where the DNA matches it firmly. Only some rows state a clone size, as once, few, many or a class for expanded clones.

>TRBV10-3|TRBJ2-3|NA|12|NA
TGTGCCATCAGTACAAAGAGGGATACGCAGTATTTT
CAISTKRDTQYF
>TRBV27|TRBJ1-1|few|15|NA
TGTGCCAGCAGTTTGTACGACAGAGCGAACACTGAAGCTTTCTTT
CASSLYDRANTEAFF
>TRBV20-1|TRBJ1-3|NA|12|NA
TGCAGTGCTAGTAGGTCTGGAAACACCATATATTTT
CSASRSGNTIYF
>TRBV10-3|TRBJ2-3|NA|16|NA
TGTGCCATCAGTGAGTCGAGCAGATCTAGCACAGATACGCAGTATTTT
CAISESSRSSTDTQYF
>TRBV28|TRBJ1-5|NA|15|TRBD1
TGTGCCAGCAGTTGGACAGGGGTGGACAATCAGCCCCAGCATTTT
CASSWTGVDNQPQHF
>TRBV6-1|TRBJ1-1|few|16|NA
TGTGCCAGCAGTGACCGGGACGGGCGGGTGAACACTGAAGCTTTCTTT
CASSDRDGRVNTEAFF
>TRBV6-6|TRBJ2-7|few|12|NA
TGTGCCAGCAGTCAAGCCCCTGCCCAGCAGTACTTC
CASSQAPAQQYF
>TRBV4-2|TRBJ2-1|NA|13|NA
TGTGCCAGCAGCCAAGTAATGTTGTACGAGCAGTTCTTC
CASSQVMLYEQFF
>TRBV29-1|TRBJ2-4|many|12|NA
TGCAGCGTTAGGACTGACCTTAACATTCAGTACTTC
CSVRTDLNIQYF
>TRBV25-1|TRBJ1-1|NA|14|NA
TGTGCCAGCAACGATATCGCCGCGAACACTGAAGCTTTCTTT
CASNDIAANTEAFF
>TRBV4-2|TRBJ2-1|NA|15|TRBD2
TGTGCCAGCAGCCCCAGCGGGAGAGACCACAATGAGCAGTTCTTC
CASSPSGRDHNEQFF
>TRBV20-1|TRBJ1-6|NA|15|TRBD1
TGCAGTGCTAGAGGGGGGCAGGGGGCGCTTTCACCCCTCCACTTT
CSARGGQGALSPLHF
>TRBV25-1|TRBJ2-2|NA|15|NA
TGTGCCAGCAGTGACAACAGGTTGAACACCGGGGAGCTGTTTTTT
CASSDNRLNTGELFF
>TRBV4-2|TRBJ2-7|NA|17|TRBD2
TGTGCCAGCAGCTTTCGGACTAGCGCACTCTCCTACAATGAGCAGTACTTC
CASSFRTSALSYNEQYF
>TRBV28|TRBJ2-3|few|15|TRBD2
TGTGCCAGCAGAACCCCAGCGGGAGTACGAGATACGCAGTATTTT
CASRTPAGVRDTQYF
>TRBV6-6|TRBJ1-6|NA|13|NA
TGTGCCAGCAGTTACGGGACAAATTCACCCCTCCACTTT
CASSYGTNSPLHF
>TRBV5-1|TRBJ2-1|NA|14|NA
TGCGCCAGCAGCTTGAATACCCCACCCAATGAGCAGTTCTTC
CASSLNTPPNEQFF
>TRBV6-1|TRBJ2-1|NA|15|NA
TGTGCCAGCAGTGAGGGCCCAGCCTCCTACAATGAGCAGTTCTTC
CASSEGPASYNEQFF
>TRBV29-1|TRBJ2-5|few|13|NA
TGCAGCGTTGCTACGGGGGCTGTGGAGACCCAGTACTTC
CSVATGAVETQYF
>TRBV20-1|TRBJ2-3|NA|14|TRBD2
TGCAGTGCTACTAGCGGGAGGGCCACAGATACGCAGTATTTT
CSATSGRATDTQYF
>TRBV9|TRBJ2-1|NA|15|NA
TGTGCCAGCAGCGTAGAGGCAGCAGGATACAATGAGCAGTTCTTC
CASSVEAAGYNEQFF
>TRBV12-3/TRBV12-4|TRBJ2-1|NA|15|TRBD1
TGTGCCAGCAGTTCCGGACAGGTCCTCTTCTACGAGCAGTTCTTC
CASSSGQVLFYEQFF
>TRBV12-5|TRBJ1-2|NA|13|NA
TGTGCTAGTGGTCCCGGCCCTAGCTATGGCTGCACCTTC
CASGPGPSYGCTF
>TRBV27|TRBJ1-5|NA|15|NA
TGTGCCAGCAGTCGCGATACGGGGTATAATCAGCCCCAGCATTTT
CASSRDTGYNQPQHF
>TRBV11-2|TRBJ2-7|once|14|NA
TGTGCCAGCAGCCTATCCCGGGACATCTACGAGCAGTACTTC
CASSLSRDIYEQYF
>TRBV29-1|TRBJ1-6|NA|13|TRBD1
TGCAGCCCTCGGACAGGGTATAATTCACCCCTCCACTTT
CSPRTGYNSPLHF
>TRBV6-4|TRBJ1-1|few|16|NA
TGTGCCAGCAGTGACCGCCGCCTTGAGGTTAACACTGAAGCTTTCTTT
CASSDRRLEVNTEAFF
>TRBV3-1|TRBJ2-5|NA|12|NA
TGTGCCAGCAGCCGAACTAGCACTGAGCAGTACTTC
CASSRTSTEQYF
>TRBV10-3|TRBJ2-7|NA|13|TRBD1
TGTGCCACCAGCCCCATGTCAGGGGGCGAGCAGTACTTC
CATSPMSGGEQYF
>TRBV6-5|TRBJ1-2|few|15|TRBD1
TGTGCCAGCAGCGATCCTGACAGGGCTCACTATGGCTACACCTTC
CASSDPDRAHYGYTF
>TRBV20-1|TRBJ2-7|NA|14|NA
TGCAGTGCTAGAGTACAGCGGTATCCCTACGAGCAGTACTTC
CSARVQRYPYEQYF
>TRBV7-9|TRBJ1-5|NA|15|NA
TGTGCCAGCAGCTTAGGGCGGGGGACGATGGAACCCCAGCATTTT
CASSLGRGTMEPQHF
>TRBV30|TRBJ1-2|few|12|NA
TGTGCCTGGAGTGTAACCGCCCGTGGCTACACCTTC
CAWSVTARGYTF
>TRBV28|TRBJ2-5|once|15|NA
TGTGCCACCCACTACTTCCGGGGTGGTTTGGATGAGCTGTACTTC
CATHYFRGGLDELYF
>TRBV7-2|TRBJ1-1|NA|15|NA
TGTGCCAGCAGCTTAGAATGGGACACGGACGGTGAAGCTTTCTTT
CASSLEWDTDGEAFF
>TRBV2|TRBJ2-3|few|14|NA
TGTGCCAGCAGCCTGTTGAAACCCGCGGATACGCAGTATTTT
CASSLLKPADTQYF
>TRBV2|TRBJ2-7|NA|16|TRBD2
TGTGCCAGCAGTGGAATTCTAGCGGGAGCCTCCTACGAGCAGTACTTC
CASSGILAGASYEQYF
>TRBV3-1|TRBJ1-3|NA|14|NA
TGTGCCAGCAGCTCCCAGGGGTACGGAAACACCATATATTTT
CASSSQGYGNTIYF
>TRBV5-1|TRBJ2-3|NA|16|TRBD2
TGCGCCAGCAGCCAGACTAGCGGGAGGCTCGGAGATACGCAGTATTTT
CASSQTSGRLGDTQYF
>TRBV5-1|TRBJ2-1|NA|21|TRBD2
TGCGCCAGCGGCTTGAGGGCCTATCGGCTAGCGGGAGGGCCATCCTACAATGAGCAGTTCTTC
CASGLRAYRLAGGPSYNEQFF
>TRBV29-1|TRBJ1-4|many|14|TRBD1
TGCAGCGCCGTACCGACAGGGGCGAGAGGAAAACTGTTTTTT
CSAVPTGARGKLFF
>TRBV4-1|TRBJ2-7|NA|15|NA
TGCGCCAGCAGCCAAGCTCGGACAGAGCCCTACGAGCAGTACTTC
CASSQARTEPYEQYF
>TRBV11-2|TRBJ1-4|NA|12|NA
TGTGCCAGCAGCTTAGGAGGATCGGGGCTGTTTTTT
CASSLGGSGLFF
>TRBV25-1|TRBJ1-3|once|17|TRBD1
TGTGCCAGCAGCTCTGATGACAGGGGTTCAATAGGACACACCATATATTTT
CASSSDDRGSIGHTIYF
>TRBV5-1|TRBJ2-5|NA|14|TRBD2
TGCGCCAGCAATCACGGGGGGATCCAAGAGACCCAGTACTTC
CASNHGGIQETQYF
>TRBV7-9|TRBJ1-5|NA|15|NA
TGTGCCAGCAGCTTAGTATCGGGGGGCAATCAGCCCCAGCATTTT
CASSLVSGGNQPQHF
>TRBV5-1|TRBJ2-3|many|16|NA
TGCGCCAGCAGCTTCGGTCTAGTTGGGTCCACAGATACGCAGTATTTT
CASSFGLVGSTDTQYF
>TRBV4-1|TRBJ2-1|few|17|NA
TGCGCCAGCAGCCAAGGTAGCCCAGTAAGGTCCTACAATGAGCAGTTCTTC
CASSQGSPVRSYNEQFF
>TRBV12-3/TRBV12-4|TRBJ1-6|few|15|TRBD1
TGTGCCAGCAGTTTACGGACAGGGCGTAATTCACCCCTCCACTTT
CASSLRTGRNSPLHF
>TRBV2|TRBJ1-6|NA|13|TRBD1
TGTGCCAGCATGAGACAGGGGAATTCACCCCTCCACTTT
CASMRQGNSPLHF
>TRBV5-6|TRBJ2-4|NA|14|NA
TGTGCCAGCAGCTTGATGGGCCGGGGAAACATTCAGTACTTC
CASSLMGRGNIQYF
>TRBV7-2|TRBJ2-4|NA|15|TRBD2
TGTGCCAGCAGCTTGACGGGGGGGCGGGGAAACATTCAGTACTTC
CASSLTGGRGNIQYF
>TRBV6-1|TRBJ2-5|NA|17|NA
TGTGCCAGCAGACAACTACGAGGACCCCTCCTCGGGGAGACCCAGTACTTC
CASRQLRGPLLGETQYF